The text below deals with one TCR beta chain. This specimen comes from a study of Ad26.COV2.S vaccination and SARS-CoV-2 variants. Treatment indicated: 15 to 20 received Ad26.COV2.S at low or high dose, single or two shots; five or six received placebo; per-sample allocation not given. Vaccine and placebo recipients were sampled on day 63 after the first injection. Using immunoSEQ multiplex PCR, the repertoire was profiled, and TCRdb retains in-frame clones only, with some absent. The repertoire consists of 350,000 to 600,000 clones, with 89% occurring once and the leading ten covering around 1.6%. The germline V gene encodes CDR1 SGHVS and CDR2 FQNEAQ. Trimming took off 8 bases at V and 6 bases at J, with 28 bases between the two ends. This CDR3 spans 17 amino acids.

The material was peripheral blood, obtained in a trial of Ad26.COV2.S vaccine versus placebo. The chain uses TRBV7-8 and TRBJ1-2, with D perhaps matching TRBD1 (5 bases). The TCR was taken from a person between 18 and 59 years old who received the Ad26.COV2.S COVID-19 vaccine or a placebo. The CDR3 coding sequence is TGTGCCAGCTTCCGAGGGACCGGGTTAGAAGGACGTCATGGCTACACCTTC. It is translated as CASFRGTGLEGRHGYTF. The full variable domain, completed using reference TRBV7-8 and TRBJ1-2, is GAGVSQSPRYKVAKRGQDVALRCDPISGHVSLFWYQQALGQGPEFLTYFQNEAQLDKSGLPSDRFFAERPEGSVSTLKIQRTQQEDSAVYLCASFRGTGLEGRHGYTFGSGTRLTVV.